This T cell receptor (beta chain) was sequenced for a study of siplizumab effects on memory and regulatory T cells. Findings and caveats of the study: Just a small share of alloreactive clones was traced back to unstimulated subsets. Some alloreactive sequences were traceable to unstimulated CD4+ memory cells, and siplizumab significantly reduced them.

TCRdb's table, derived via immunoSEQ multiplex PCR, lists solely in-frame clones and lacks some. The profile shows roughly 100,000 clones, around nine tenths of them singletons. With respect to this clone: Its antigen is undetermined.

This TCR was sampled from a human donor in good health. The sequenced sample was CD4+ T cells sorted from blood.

The CDR3 sequence is CASSQEQGLSGANVLTF. The CDR3 DNA reads as TGCGCCAGCAGCCAAGAACAGGGATTATCTGGGGCCAACGTCCTGACTTTC. The chain joins TRBV4-1 to TRBJ2-6; D possibly corresponds to TRBD1 (6 bases). Germline V gene lookup returns CDR1 MGHRA and CDR2 YSYEKL. The V and J ends lost 0 bases and 1 base respectively, with 10 bases between them. The CDR3 sequence is 17 residues long.